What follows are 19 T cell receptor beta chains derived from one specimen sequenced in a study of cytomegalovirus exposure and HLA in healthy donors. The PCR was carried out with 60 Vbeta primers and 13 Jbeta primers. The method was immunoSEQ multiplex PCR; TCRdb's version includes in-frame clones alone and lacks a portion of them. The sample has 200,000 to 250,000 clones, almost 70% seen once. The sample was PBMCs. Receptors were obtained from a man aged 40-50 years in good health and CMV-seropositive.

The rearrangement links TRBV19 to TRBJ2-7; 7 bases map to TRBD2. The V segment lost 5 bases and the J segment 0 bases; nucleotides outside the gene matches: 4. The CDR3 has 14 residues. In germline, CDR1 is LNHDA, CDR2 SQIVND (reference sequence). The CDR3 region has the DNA TGTGCCAGTAGTCCGGGAGGTCTCTCCTACGAGCAGTACTTC. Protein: CASSPGGLSYEQYF.

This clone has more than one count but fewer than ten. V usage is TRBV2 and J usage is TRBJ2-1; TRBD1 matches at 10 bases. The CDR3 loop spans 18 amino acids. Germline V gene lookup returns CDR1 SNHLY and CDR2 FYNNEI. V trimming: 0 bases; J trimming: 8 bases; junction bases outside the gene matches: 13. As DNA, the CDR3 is TGTGCCAGCAGTGAAGCGCTTCGGGGACAGGGGAGGATCTATGAGCAGTTCTTC. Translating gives CASSEALRGQGRIYEQFF.

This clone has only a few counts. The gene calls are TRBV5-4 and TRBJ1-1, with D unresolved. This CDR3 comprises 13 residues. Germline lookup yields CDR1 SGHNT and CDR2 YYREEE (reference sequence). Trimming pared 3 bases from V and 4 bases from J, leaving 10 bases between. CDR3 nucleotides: TGTGCCAGCAGCTCCGGAACGGGCACTGAAGCTTTCTTT. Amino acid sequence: CASSSGTGTEAFF.

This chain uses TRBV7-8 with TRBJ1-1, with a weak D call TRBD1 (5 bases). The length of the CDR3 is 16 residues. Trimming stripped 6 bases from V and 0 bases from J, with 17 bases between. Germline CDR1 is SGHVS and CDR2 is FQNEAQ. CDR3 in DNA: TGTGCCAGCAGGCTTACCGGGGGAATTATGAACACTGAAGCTTTCTTT. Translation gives CASRLTGGIMNTEAFF.

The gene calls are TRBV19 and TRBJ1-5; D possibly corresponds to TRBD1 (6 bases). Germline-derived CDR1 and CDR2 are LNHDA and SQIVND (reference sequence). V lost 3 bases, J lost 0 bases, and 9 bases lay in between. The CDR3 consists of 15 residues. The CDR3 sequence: CASSIRTDSNQPQHF. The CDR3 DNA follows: TGTGCCAGTAGTATCAGGACAGATAGCAATCAGCCCCAGCATTTT. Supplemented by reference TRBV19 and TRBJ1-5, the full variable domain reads DGGITQSPKYLFRKEGQNVTLSCEQNLNHDAMYWYRQDPGQGLRLIYYSQIVNDFQKGDIAEGYSVSREKKESFPLTVTSAQKNPTAFYLCASSIRTDSNQPQHFGDGTRLSIL.

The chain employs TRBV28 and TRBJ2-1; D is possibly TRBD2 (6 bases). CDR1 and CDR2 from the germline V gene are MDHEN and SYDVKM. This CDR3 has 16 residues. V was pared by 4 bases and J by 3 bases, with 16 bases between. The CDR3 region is CASSSAGPLVYNEQFF. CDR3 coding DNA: TGTGCCAGCAGTTCCGCGGGGCCGCTCGTCTACAATGAGCAGTTCTTC.

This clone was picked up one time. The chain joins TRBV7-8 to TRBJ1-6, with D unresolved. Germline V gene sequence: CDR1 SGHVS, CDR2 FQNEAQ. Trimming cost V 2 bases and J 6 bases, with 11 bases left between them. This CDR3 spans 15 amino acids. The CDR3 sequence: CASSLLREGNSPLHF. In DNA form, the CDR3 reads TGTGCCAGCAGCTTATTGCGGGAAGGTAATTCACCCCTCCACTTT.

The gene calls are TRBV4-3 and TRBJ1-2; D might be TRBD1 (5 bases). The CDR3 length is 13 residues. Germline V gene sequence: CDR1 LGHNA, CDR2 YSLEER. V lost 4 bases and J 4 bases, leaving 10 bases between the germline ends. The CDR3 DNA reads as TGCGCCAGCAGCCCTGCAGGGTCCTATGGCTACACCTTC. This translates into CASSPAGSYGYTF.

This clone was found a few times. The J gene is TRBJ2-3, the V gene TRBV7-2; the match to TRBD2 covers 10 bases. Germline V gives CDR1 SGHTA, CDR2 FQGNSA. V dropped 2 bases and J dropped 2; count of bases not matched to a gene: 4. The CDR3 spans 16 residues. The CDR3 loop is CASSLSLAGDTDTQYF. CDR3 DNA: TGTGCCAGCAGCTTAAGCCTAGCGGGGGACACAGATACGCAGTATTTT.

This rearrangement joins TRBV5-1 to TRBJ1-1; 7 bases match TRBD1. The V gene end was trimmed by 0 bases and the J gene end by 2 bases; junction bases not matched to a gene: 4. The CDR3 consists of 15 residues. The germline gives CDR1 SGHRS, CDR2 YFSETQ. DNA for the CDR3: TGCGCCAGCAGCTTGGAGGGACAGCGAAACACTGAAGCTTTCTTT. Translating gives CASSLEGQRNTEAFF.

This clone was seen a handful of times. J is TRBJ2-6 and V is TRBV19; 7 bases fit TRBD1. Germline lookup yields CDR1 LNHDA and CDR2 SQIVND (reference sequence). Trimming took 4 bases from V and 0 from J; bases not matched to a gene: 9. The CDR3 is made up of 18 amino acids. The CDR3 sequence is CASSTDYRGYSGANVLTF. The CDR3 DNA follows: TGTGCCAGTAGTACGGATTACAGGGGCTACTCTGGGGCCAACGTCCTGACTTTC.

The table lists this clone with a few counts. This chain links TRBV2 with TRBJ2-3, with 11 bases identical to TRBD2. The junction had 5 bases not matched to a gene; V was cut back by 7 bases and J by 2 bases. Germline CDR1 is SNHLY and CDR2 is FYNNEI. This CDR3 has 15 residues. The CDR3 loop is CASNKGLADTDTQYF. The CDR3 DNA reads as TGTGCCAGCAACAAGGGACTAGCGGACACAGATACGCAGTATTTT.

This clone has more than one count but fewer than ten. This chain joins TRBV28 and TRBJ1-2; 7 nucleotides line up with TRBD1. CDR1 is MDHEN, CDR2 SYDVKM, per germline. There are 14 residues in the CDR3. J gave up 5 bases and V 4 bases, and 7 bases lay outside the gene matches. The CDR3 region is CASSSTGRLYGYTF. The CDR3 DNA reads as TGTGCCAGCAGTTCGACAGGGAGGTTGTATGGCTACACCTTC.

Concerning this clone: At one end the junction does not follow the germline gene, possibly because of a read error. CDR3 sequence (DNA): TGTGCCAGCAGTGACAGAGGACTAGTCTCCCACGAGCAGTACTTC. Protein: CASSDRGLVSHEQYF. The V and J genes are TRBV6-4 and TRBJ2-7; 7 bases line up with TRBD2. CDR1 is MRHNA and CDR2 is SNTAGT in the germline V gene. The CDR3 contains 15 residues.

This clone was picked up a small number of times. The CDR3 protein is CASSGRGTSTDTQYF. DNA for the CDR3: TGTGCCAGTAGTGGTCGGGGGACTAGCACAGATACGCAGTATTTT. The V and J genes are TRBV19 and TRBJ2-3; tentatively, D is TRBD2 (6 bases). V lost 5 bases and J lost 0, with 12 bases in between. The CDR3 is 15 amino acids. The germline CDR1 and CDR2 sequences are LNHDA and SQIVND (reference sequence).

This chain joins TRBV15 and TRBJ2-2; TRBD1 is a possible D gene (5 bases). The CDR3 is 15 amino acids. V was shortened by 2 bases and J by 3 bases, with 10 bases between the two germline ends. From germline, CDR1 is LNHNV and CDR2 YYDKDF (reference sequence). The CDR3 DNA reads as TGTGCCACCAGCAGACAGGGCGAGGACACCGGGGAGCTGTTTTTT. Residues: CATSRQGEDTGELFF.

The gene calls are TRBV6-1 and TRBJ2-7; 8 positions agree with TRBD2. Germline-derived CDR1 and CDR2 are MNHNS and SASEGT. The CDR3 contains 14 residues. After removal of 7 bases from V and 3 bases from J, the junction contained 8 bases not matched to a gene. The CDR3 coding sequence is TGTGCCAGCACCCTTGGCAGCGGGGGCTACGAGCAGTACTTC. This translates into CASTLGSGGYEQYF.

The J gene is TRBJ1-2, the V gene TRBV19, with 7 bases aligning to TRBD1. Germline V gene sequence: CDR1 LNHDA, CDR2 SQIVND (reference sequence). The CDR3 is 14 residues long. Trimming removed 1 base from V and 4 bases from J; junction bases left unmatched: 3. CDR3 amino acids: CASSIGGTAYGYTF. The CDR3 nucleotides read TGTGCCAGTAGTATAGGCGGGACAGCCTATGGCTACACCTTC.

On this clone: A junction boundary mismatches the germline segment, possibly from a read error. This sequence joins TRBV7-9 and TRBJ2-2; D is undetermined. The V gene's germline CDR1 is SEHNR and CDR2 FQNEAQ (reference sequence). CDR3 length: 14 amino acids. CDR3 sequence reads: CTSSSNKNTGELFF. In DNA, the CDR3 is TGTACCAGCAGCTCCAACAAGAACACCGGGGAGCTGTTTTTT.